This T cell receptor (beta chain) was retrieved from a study of healthy donors' naive CD4 and CD8 T cells. Regarding the study as a whole: Reportedly, most V and J gene segments showed naive CD4+ versus CD8+ bias.

Points on this clonotype: Its antigen is not identified.

Germline values: CDR1 GTSNPN, CDR2 SVGIG (reference sequence). CDR3 length equals 13 residues. With 3 bases removed from V and 4 bases from J, the gap between germline ends came to 12 bases. Starting from about 470 ng of total RNA, TCR libraries were made with linear amplification. One entry per CDR3 protein results from TCRdb running MiXCR on the reads. The sample lists around 180,000 distinct CDR3 sequences, about 70% occurring once. The V gene is TRBV30, the J gene TRBJ1-1; D is unresolved. This receptor was identified in a pool of human donors in good health; the sample pools cells from several healthy donors. The specimen was naive CD4+ and CD8+ T cells sorted from blood, pooled from several donors. CDR3 nucleotides: TGTGCCTGGAGAGAGGGTAGGAGCACTGAAGCTTTCTTT. As protein: CAWREGRSTEAFF.